The entry that follows covers one T cell receptor (beta chain) sequence. Assay used: immunoSEQ multiplex PCR; TCRdb lists only in-frame clones, some missing. The sample has 150,000 to 160,000 clones, roughly nine tenths seen once. The data belong to a study of blood T cell repertoires in COVID-19. On the study more broadly: Acute and convalescent COVID-19 samples came from the United States, Italy and Spain.

V was pared by 5 bases and J by 5 bases, with 24 bases of the junction left unmatched. The CDR3 length is 20 residues. CDR1 MNHNY and CDR2 SVGAGI come from the germline V gene (reference sequence). This TCR came from a woman in her 70s with acute or convalescent COVID-19. The chain has TRBV6-6 and TRBJ1-2; 9 bases align to TRBD1. Sequenced sample: peripheral blood. The CDR3 protein is CASSPHGPKTGGAFWYGYTF. CDR3 sequence (DNA): TGTGCCAGCAGTCCTCATGGCCCAAAAACAGGGGGCGCTTTTTGGTATGGCTACACCTTC.